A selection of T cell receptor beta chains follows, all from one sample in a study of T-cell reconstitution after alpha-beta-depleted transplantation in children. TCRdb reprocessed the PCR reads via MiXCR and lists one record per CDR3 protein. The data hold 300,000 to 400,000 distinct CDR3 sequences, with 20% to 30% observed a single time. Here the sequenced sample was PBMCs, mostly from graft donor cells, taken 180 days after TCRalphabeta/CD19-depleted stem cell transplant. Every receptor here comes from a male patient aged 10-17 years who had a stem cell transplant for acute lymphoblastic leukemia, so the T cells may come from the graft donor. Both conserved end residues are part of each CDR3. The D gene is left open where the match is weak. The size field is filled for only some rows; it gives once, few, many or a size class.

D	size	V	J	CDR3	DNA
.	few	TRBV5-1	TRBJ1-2	CASSLFRGDGYTF	TGCGCCAGCAGCTTGTTTCGAGGGGATGGCTACACCTTC
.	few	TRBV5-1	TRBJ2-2	CASSPRAGPNTGELFF	TGCGCCAGCAGCCCGCGGGCGGGTCCGAACACCGGGGAGCTGTTTTTT
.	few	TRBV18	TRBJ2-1	CASSPPMGVKEKFF	TGTGCCAGCTCACCACCAATGGGAGTAAAAGAGAAGTTCTTC
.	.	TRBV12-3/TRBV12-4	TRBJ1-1	CASSSTKGSTEAFF	TGTGCCAGCAGTTCGACTAAGGGAAGTACTGAAGCTTTCTTT
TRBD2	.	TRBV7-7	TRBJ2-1	CASSHTGLAGGSGYNEQFF	TGTGCCAGCAGCCACACCGGACTAGCGGGAGGGTCAGGGTACAATGAGCAGTTCTTC
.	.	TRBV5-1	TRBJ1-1	CASSLAQGLTEAFF	TGCGCCAGCAGCTTGGCCCAGGGTCTCACTGAAGCTTTCTTT
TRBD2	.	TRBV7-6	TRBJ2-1	CASSSLAVQDEQFF	TGTGCCAGCAGCTCCCTAGCGGTACAAGATGAGCAGTTCTTC
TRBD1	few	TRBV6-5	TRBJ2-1	CASSYGTGGSNEQFF	TGTGCCAGCAGTTATGGGACAGGGGGTTCCAATGAGCAGTTCTTC
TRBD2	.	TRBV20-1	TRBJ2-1	CSARDRARGNEQFF	TGCAGTGCTAGAGATCGGGCGCGGGGGAATGAGCAGTTCTTC
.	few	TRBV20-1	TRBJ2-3	CSATRTASTDTQYF	TGCAGTGCGACGAGGACGGCTAGCACAGATACGCAGTATTTT
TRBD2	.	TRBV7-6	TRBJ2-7	CASSLVPGGLYEQYF	TGTGCCAGCAGCTTAGTTCCGGGAGGACTCTACGAGCAGTACTTC
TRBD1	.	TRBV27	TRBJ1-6	CASRQGAGNNSPLHF	TGTGCCAGCAGACAGGGGGCCGGTAATAATTCACCCCTCCACTTT
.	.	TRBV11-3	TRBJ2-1	CASSPRLSEMDEQFF	TGTGCCAGCAGCCCCCGACTTAGCGAAATGGATGAGCAGTTCTTC
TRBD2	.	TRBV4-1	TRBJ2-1	CASGLADNEQFF	TGCGCCAGCGGGCTAGCGGATAATGAGCAGTTCTTC
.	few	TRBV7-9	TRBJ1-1	CASSLARQRAFF	TGTGCCAGCAGCTTAGCTAGACAGAGAGCTTTCTTT
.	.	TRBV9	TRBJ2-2	CASSVDGNTGELFF	TGTGCCAGCAGCGTAGACGGCAACACCGGGGAGCTGTTTTTT
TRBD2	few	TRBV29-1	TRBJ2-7	CSVEDQSGRAGEQYF	TGCAGCGTTGAAGATCAGAGCGGGAGGGCCGGGGAGCAGTACTTC
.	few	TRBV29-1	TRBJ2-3	CSVQQGFTDTQYF	TGCAGCGTTCAACAGGGTTTCACAGATACGCAGTATTTT
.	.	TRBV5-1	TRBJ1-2	CASSFPQTNYGYTF	TGCGCCAGCAGCTTCCCACAGACTAACTATGGCTACACCTTC
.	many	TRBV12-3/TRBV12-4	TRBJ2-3	CASSLTVPSTDTQYF	TGTGCCAGCAGTTTAACGGTCCCCAGCACAGATACGCAGTATTTT
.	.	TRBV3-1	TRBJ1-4	CASSPYTGPNEKLFF	TGTGCCAGCAGCCCCTACACCGGACCCAATGAAAAACTGTTTTTT
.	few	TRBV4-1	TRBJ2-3	CASSQDPLGSSTDTQYF	TGCGCCAGCAGCCAAGATCCTTTGGGGAGTAGCACAGATACGCAGTATTTT
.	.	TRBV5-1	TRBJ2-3	CASSLLEVTDTQYF	TGCGCCAGCAGCTTGTTGGAGGTCACAGATACGCAGTATTTT
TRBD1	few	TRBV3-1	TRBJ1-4	CASSHFWTGAEKLFF	TGTGCCAGCAGCCACTTCTGGACAGGGGCCGAAAAACTGTTTTTT
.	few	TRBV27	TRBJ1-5	CASSSRGGNQPQHF	TGTGCCAGCAGTTCCCGGGGGGGAAATCAGCCCCAGCATTTT
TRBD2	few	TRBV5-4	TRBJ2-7	CASSLRFSGFSSYEQYF	TGTGCCAGCAGCTTGAGGTTTAGCGGGTTCAGCTCCTACGAGCAGTACTTC
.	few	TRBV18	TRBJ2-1	CASSPPRWRIRVHNEQFF	TGTGCCAGCTCACCACCGAGGTGGCGCATTAGAGTCCACAATGAGCAGTTCTTC
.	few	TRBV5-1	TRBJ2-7	CASSSRLTYEQYF	TGCGCCAGCAGCTCTAGACTAACCTACGAGCAGTACTTC
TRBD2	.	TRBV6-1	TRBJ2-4	CASSELAGGTKNIQYF	TGTGCCAGCAGCGAACTAGCGGGAGGGACCAAAAACATTCAGTACTTC
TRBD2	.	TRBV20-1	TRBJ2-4	CSASGLAGAKNIQYF	TGCAGTGCTTCAGGACTAGCGGGAGCCAAAAACATTCAGTACTTC
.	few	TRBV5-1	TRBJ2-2	CASSPLPNSNTGELFF	TGCGCCAGCAGCCCCCTACCCAATTCGAACACCGGGGAGCTGTTTTTT
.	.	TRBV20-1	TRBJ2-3	CSAPDLTDTQYF	TGCAGTGCCCCCGATCTCACAGATACGCAGTATTTT
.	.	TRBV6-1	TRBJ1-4	CASSRSRQATDEKLFF	TGTGCCAGCAGTCGCTCCCGACAGGCGACGGATGAAAAACTGTTTTTT
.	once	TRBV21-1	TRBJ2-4	CASSPPLRGLAKNIQYF	TGTGCCAGCAGCCCCCCCCTACGGGGCCTAGCCAAAAACATTCAGTACTTC
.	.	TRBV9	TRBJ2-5	CASSVVPQGLETQYF	TGTGCCAGCAGCGTAGTCCCCCAGGGGCTGGAGACCCAGTACTTC
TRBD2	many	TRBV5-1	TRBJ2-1	CASRSSGTKQFF	TGCGCCAGCAGATCATCCGGGACTAAGCAGTTCTTC